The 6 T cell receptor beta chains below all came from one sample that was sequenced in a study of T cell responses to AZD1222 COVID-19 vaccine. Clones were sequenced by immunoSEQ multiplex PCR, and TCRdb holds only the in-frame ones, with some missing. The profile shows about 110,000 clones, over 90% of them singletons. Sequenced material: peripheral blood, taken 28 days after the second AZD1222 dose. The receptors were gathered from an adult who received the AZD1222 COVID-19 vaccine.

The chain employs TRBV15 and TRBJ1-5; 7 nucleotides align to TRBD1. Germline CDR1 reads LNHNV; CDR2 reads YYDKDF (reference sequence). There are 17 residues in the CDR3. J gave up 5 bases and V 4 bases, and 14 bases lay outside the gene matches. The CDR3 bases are TGTGCCACCAGCAAAGAGGAATACGGGACAGCGTATCAGCCCCAGCATTTT. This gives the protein CATSKEEYGTAYQPQHF. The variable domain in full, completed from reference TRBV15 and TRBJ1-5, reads DAMVIQNPRYQVTQFGKPVTLSCSQTLNHNVMYWYQQKSSQAPKLLFHYYDKDFNNEADTPDNFQSRRPNTSFCFLDIRSPGLGDTAMYLCATSKEEYGTAYQPQHFGDGTRLSIL.

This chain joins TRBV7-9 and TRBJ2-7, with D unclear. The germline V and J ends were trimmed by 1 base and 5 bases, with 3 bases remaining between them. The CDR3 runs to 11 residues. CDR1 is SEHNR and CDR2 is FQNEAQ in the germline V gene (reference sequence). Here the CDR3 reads CASSLGDEQYF. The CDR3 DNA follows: TGTGCCAGCAGCTTAGGAGACGAGCAGTACTTC. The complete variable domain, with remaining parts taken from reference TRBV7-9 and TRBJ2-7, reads DTGVSQNPRHKITKRGQNVTFRCDPISEHNRLYWYRQTLGQGPEFLTYFQNEAQLEKSRLLSDRFSAERPKGSFSTLEIQRTEQGDSAMYLCASSLGDEQYFGPGTRLTVT.

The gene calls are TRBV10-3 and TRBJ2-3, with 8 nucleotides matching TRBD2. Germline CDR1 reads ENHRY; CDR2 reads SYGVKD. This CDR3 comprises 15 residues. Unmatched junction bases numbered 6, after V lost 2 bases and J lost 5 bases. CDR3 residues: CAISEAGGHGDTQYF. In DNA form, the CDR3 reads TGTGCCATCAGTGAGGCGGGGGGTCACGGAGATACGCAGTATTTT.

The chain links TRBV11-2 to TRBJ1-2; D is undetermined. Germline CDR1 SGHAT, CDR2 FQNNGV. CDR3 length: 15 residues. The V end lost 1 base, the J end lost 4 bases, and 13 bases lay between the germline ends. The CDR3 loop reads CASSLGAERSYGYTF. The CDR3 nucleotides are TGTGCCAGCAGCTTAGGGGCGGAGAGGAGCTATGGCTACACCTTC. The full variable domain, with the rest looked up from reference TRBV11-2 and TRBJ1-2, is EAGVAQSPRYKIIEKRQSVAFWCNPISGHATLYWYQQILGQGPKLLIQFQNNGVVDDSQLPKDRFSAERLKGVDSTLKIQPAKLEDSAVYLCASSLGAERSYGYTFGSGTRLTVV.

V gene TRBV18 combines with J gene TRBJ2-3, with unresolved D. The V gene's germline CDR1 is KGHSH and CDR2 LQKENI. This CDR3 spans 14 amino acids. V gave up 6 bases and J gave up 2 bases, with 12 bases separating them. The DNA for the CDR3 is TGTGCCAGCTCTCAGGACGGATACACAGATACGCAGTATTTT. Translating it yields CASSQDGYTDTQYF.

The CDR3 loop reads CASISGVRGEQYF. CDR3 coding DNA: TGTGCCAGCATCTCAGGGGTGCGAGGAGAGCAGTACTTC. The J gene is TRBJ2-7, the V gene TRBV11-2; D is perhaps TRBD1 (6 bases). In germline, CDR1 is SGHAT, CDR2 FQNNGV. Between the trimmed V and J ends, which lost 7 bases and 7 bases, there was a span of 17 bases. The CDR3 contains 13 residues.